The 29 T cell receptor beta chains below were found in one sample sequenced in a study of blood T cell repertoires in COVID-19. The protocol was immunoSEQ multiplex PCR, while the TCRdb copy is restricted to in-frame clones and leaves out a portion. The table lists about 64,000 clones, approximately 88% of them singletons. The source material was peripheral blood. Receptor source: a woman in her sixties with COVID-19, enrolled during active disease.

The CDR3, as DNA: TGTGCCAGCAGCCAAGGGGGCCCCACTAGCGGGAGGCCTTGGTCGTACAATGAGCAGTTCTTC. It is translated as CASSQGGPTSGRPWSYNEQFF. The chain carries TRBV14 and TRBJ2-1, with TRBD2 identical over 12 bases. The CDR3 covers 21 residues. Germline loops: CDR1 SGHDN, CDR2 FVKESK. The V gene end was trimmed by 1 base and the J gene end by 4 bases; junction bases not matched to a gene: 17.

This chain links TRBV2 with TRBJ1-2; unclear D gene. Germline CDR1 and CDR2: SNHLY and FYNNEI. Deletions cut 5 bases from V and 8 bases from J, with 12 bases between. This CDR3 contains 12 residues. The CDR3 loop is CASSPESRGYTF. CDR3 DNA: TGTGCCAGCAGTCCCGAGAGCAGGGGCTACACCTTC.

The chain joins TRBV5-1 to TRBJ2-5; the D gene is possibly TRBD1 (5 bases). The CDR3 loop spans 14 amino acids. CDR1 and CDR2 from the germline V gene are SGHRS and YFSETQ. V shed 0 bases and J shed 5 bases, with 11 bases lying between them. The CDR3 protein is CASSLAASGETQYF. DNA of the CDR3: TGCGCCAGCAGCTTGGCCGCCTCAGGGGAGACCCAGTACTTC. The full variable domain, rest sourced from reference TRBV5-1 and TRBJ2-5, is KAGVTQTPRYLIKTRGQQVTLSCSPISGHRSVSWYQQTPGQGLQFLFEYFSETQRNKGNFPGRFSGRQFSNSRSEMNVSTLELGDSALYLCASSLAASGETQYFGPGTRLLVL.

This clone was detected once. The V call is TRBV7-9, the J call TRBJ2-3; D might be TRBD2 (5 bases). Germline V gene sequence: CDR1 SEHNR, CDR2 FQNEAQ (reference sequence). The CDR3 has 12 amino acids. V dropped 7 bases and J dropped 6 bases, with 11 bases sitting between them. CDR3 DNA sequence: TGTGCCAGCATGCCAACGGGGGATACGCAGTATTTT. As protein: CASMPTGDTQYF.

The chain employs TRBV5-6 and TRBJ1-2; 8 bases line up with TRBD1. V lost 0 bases to trimming and J lost 7 bases; unmatched junction nucleotides: 5. The CDR3 is 14 residues long. Looked up from germline, CDR1 is SGHDT and CDR2 is YYEEEE. The CDR3: CASSLAGTGAGYTF. The CDR3 DNA follows: TGTGCCAGCAGCTTGGCGGGGACAGGCGCTGGCTACACCTTC.

CDR3 residues: CASSLGNQAVEAFF. In DNA form, the CDR3 reads TGTGCCAGCAGCTTAGGAAATCAGGCAGTTGAAGCTTTCTTT. This chain links TRBV7-9 with TRBJ1-1; D gene unclear. The CDR3 totals 14 residues. The ends were cut back, 1 base at V and 7 bases at J, with 13 bases in the middle. Germline assignment: CDR1 SEHNR and CDR2 FQNEAQ (reference sequence).

The V and J genes are TRBV7-2 and TRBJ1-2; no definite D call. Trimming removed 1 base from V and 6 bases from J, with 6 bases in between. CDR3 length: 12 amino acids. Germline CDR1 SGHTA, CDR2 FQGNSA. This CDR3 is CASSLGYDGYTF. The CDR3 nucleotides are TGTGCCAGCAGCTTAGGTTATGATGGCTACACCTTC.

The chain employs TRBV15 and TRBJ1-1; weak D call: TRBD1 (6 bases). CDR1 and CDR2 (germline): LNHNV, YYDKDF (reference sequence). The V and J ends lost 7 bases and 0 bases respectively, with 12 bases between them. The CDR3 length is 14 residues. CDR3 in DNA: TGTGCCACCAATGTGGGGGCTTTGAACACTGAAGCTTTCTTT. Translating gives CATNVGALNTEAFF.

In DNA, the CDR3 is TGTGCCAGCAGCTTAGGCGACAGGGTCAGGTCAGATACGCAGTATTTT. This codes for CASSLGDRVRSDTQYF. The chain links TRBV11-3 to TRBJ2-3; 7 bases are a match to TRBD1. Per the germline V gene, CDR1 is SGHNT and CDR2 is YENEEA. V gave up 1 base and J gave up 4 bases; unmatched junction bases: 8. The CDR3 consists of 16 residues.

The rearrangement joins TRBV20-1 to TRBJ2-1; a possible D gene is TRBD2 (5 bases). V lost 1 base and J 12 bases, leaving 10 bases between the germline ends. The CDR3 sequence is 11 residues long. CDR1 and CDR2 from the germline V gene are DFQATT and SNEGSKA (reference sequence). CDR3 amino acids: CSARGPRGQFF. CDR3 DNA: TGCAGTGCTAGAGGGCCCCGGGGGCAGTTCTTC.

CDR3 protein: CASSLEAQGYNEQFF. CDR3 nucleotide sequence: TGTGCCAGCAGCTTAGAAGCGCAGGGCTACAATGAGCAGTTCTTC. J is TRBJ2-1 and V is TRBV11-3; possibly TRBD1 for D (5 bases). Trimming took off 0 bases at V and 3 bases at J, with 9 bases between the two ends. CDR1 and CDR2 from the germline V gene are SGHNT and YENEEA. The CDR3 is made up of 15 amino acids. Using reference TRBV11-3 and TRBJ2-1 for the parts outside the CDR3, the full variable domain is EAGVVQSPRYKIIEKKQPVAFWCNPISGHNTLYWYLQNLGQGPELLIRYENEEAVDDSQLPKDRFSAERLKGVDSTLKIQPAELGDSAVYLCASSLEAQGYNEQFFGPGTRLTVL.

The chain recombines TRBV5-1 with TRBJ1-2; D possibly corresponds to TRBD1 (5 bases). Trimming removed 0 bases from V and 4 bases from J, with 13 bases in between. Germline CDR1 is SGHRS and CDR2 is YFSETQ. CDR3 length: 15 residues. CDR3 protein: CASSLGSTDIYGYTF. As DNA, the CDR3 is TGCGCCAGCAGCTTGGGAAGTACGGACATCTATGGCTACACCTTC.

V and J are TRBV4-2 and TRBJ2-3; D unresolved. The germline V gene encodes CDR1 LGHNA and CDR2 YNFKEQ. The CDR3 contains 14 residues. V lost 3 bases and J 6 bases, leaving 13 bases between the germline ends. CDR3: CASSHGAPVDTQYF. The CDR3 DNA reads TGTGCCAGCAGCCATGGAGCCCCGGTGGATACGCAGTATTTT.

The chain has TRBV6-5 and TRBJ2-7; maybe TRBD2 (6 bases). In germline, CDR1 is MNHEY, CDR2 SVGAGI. The ends were cut back, 2 bases at V and 6 bases at J, with 8 bases in the middle. The CDR3 loop spans 12 amino acids. The CDR3 is CASSYVGGEQYF. The DNA of the CDR3 is TGTGCCAGCAGTTACGTGGGAGGCGAGCAGTACTTC.

The chain joins TRBV2 to TRBJ2-3, with 7 bases aligning to TRBD2. Germline assignment: CDR1 SNHLY and CDR2 FYNNEI. After removal of 4 bases from V and 4 bases from J, the junction contained 5 bases not matched to a gene. CDR3 length: 14 amino acids. For the CDR3, the DNA is TGTGCCAGCAGTGGGACTAGGTCAGCAGATACGCAGTATTTT. Encoded protein: CASSGTRSADTQYF. Full variable domain (rest looked up from reference TRBV2 and TRBJ2-3): EPEVTQTPSHQVTQMGQEVILRCVPISNHLYFYWYRQILGQKVEFLVSFYNNEISEKSEIFDDQFSVERPDGSNFTLKIRSTKLEDSAMYFCASSGTRSADTQYFGPGTRLTVL.

The J gene is TRBJ1-4, the V gene TRBV4-2, with a possible D match to TRBD1 (5 bases). CDR3 length: 15 amino acids. The V end was cut by 4 bases, the J end by 6 bases, with 15 bases between. Per germline, CDR1 LGHNA and CDR2 YNFKEQ. The DNA of the CDR3 is TGTGCCAGCAGCCCCGCGGGGGGGGGTGATGAAAAACTGTTTTTT. Its translation: CASSPAGGGDEKLFF.

This clone has a handful of counts. The gene calls are TRBV11-2 and TRBJ2-3, with 7 positions matching TRBD2. The CDR3 consists of 14 residues. V lost 6 bases and J lost 2; bases outside the gene matches: 5. Germline CDR1 is SGHAT and CDR2 is FQNNGV. CDR3 DNA sequence: TGTGCCAGCAGTCGGGCGGGAGCCACAGATACGCAGTATTTT. Residues: CASSRAGATDTQYF.

The CDR3 region has the DNA TGTGCCAGTAGTAGCTGGGACAGGGGAAACGAGCAGTACTTC. This codes for CASSSWDRGNEQYF. The chain combines TRBV19 with TRBJ2-7; TRBD1 aligns across 10 bases. With 4 bases clipped from V and 5 bases from J, the junction kept 5 bases outside the gene matches. CDR3 length equals 14 residues. Germline V gene lookup returns CDR1 LNHDA and CDR2 SQIVND (reference sequence).

The CDR3 spells CASSPSNGGPYEQYF. CDR3 nucleotide sequence: TGTGCCAGCTCACCCTCGAACGGAGGGCCTTACGAGCAGTACTTC. The V call is TRBV18, the J call TRBJ2-7; maybe TRBD2 (6 bases). Trimming took off 3 bases at V and 4 bases at J, with 16 bases between the two ends. CDR3 length equals 15 residues. Germline V lookup: CDR1 KGHSH, CDR2 LQKENI.

V gene TRBV19 combines with J gene TRBJ1-2; the match to TRBD1 covers 7 bases. The CDR3 runs to 17 residues. V was clipped by 5 bases and J by 0 bases; unmatched bases: 12. CDR1 is LNHDA and CDR2 is SQIVND in the germline V gene (reference sequence). The DNA of the CDR3 is TGTGCCAGTAGTGAGAAGACAGGGATGGGGACTAACTATGGCTACACCTTC. Translating it yields CASSEKTGMGTNYGYTF.

V is TRBV7-9 and J is TRBJ2-1; TRBD2 aligns across 9 bases. This CDR3 region has 14 residues. The V segment lost 7 bases and the J segment 8 bases; nucleotides outside the gene matches: 9. Germline V gene data show CDR1 as SEHNR and CDR2 as FQNEAQ (reference sequence). CDR3: CASNPAGGLDEQFF. The DNA for the CDR3 is TGTGCCAGCAACCCCGCGGGGGGGCTGGATGAGCAGTTCTTC.

This clone was detected only a few times. The chain uses TRBV5-6 and TRBJ2-1; D perhaps matches TRBD2 (5 bases). Germline values: CDR1 SGHDT, CDR2 YYEEEE. The V gene lost 2 bases and the J gene lost 3 bases, with 12 bases spanning the gap. The CDR3 consists of 15 residues. The CDR3 loop reads CASSLLVLDYNEQFF. CDR3 nucleotide sequence: TGTGCCAGCAGCTTACTAGTCCTCGACTACAATGAGCAGTTCTTC.

The rearrangement uses TRBV6-5 and TRBJ2-7, with TRBD2 as a possible D gene (6 bases). Germline CDR1 is MNHEY and CDR2 is SVGAGI. The CDR3 spans 15 residues. Trimming cost V 0 bases and J 3 bases, with 12 bases left between them. Here the CDR3 reads CASSYSVGGFYEQYF. In DNA form, the CDR3 reads TGTGCCAGCAGTTACTCTGTGGGAGGATTCTACGAGCAGTACTTC.

The chain recombines TRBV29-1 with TRBJ2-3; 9 nucleotides line up with TRBD1. Trimming took 7 bases from V and 7 from J; bases not matched to a gene: 12. The CDR3 contains 14 residues. The germline V gene encodes CDR1 SQVTM and CDR2 ANQGSEA. CDR3 loop: CSATGTGILNTQYF. CDR3 nucleotide sequence: TGCAGCGCAACCGGGACAGGGATATTGAATACGCAGTATTTT.

The rearrangement uses TRBV29-1 and TRBJ2-1, with 8 bases that match TRBD2. With 4 bases clipped from V and 0 bases from J, the junction kept 2 bases outside the gene matches. CDR1 and CDR2 from the germline V gene are SQVTM and ANQGSEA. The CDR3 sequence is 14 residues long. CDR3 amino acids: CSVVRGGSYNEQFF. The CDR3 coding sequence is TGCAGCGTTGTTCGGGGGGGCTCCTACAATGAGCAGTTCTTC.

The chain employs TRBV30 and TRBJ2-7; the D gene is possibly TRBD1 (5 bases). V lost 5 bases and J lost 5, with 16 bases in between. The CDR3 is 13 amino acids. Germline V gene sequence: CDR1 GTSNPN, CDR2 SVGIG (reference sequence). As DNA, the CDR3 is TGTGCCTGGGGAAGGGGCCTAGGCCACGAGCAGTACTTC. Protein sequence: CAWGRGLGHEQYF. Combining the CDR3 with reference TRBV30 and TRBJ2-7 gives the whole variable domain SQTIHQWPATLVQPVGSPLSLECTVEGTSNPNLYWYRQAAGRGLQLLFYSVGIGQISSEVPQNLSASRPQDRQFILSSKKLLLSDSGFYLCAWGRGLGHEQYFGPGTRLTVT.

The sample holds a few counts of this clone. The chain combines TRBV9 with TRBJ1-1; D remains unclear. Germline V gene data show CDR1 as SGDLS and CDR2 as YYNGEE. V lost 8 bases, J lost 2 bases, and 13 bases lay in between. This CDR3 contains 13 residues. The CDR3 region has the DNA TGTGCCAGTCGGGGTTCCGAAAACACTGAAGCTTTCTTT. Protein sequence: CASRGSENTEAFF. The full variable domain, its missing parts supplied by reference TRBV9 and TRBJ1-1, is DSGVTQTPKHLITATGQRVTLRCSPRSGDLSVYWYQQSLDQGLQFLIQYYNGEERAKGNILERFSAQQFPDLHSELNLSSLELGDSALYFCASRGSENTEAFFGQGTRLTVV.

The chain recombines TRBV28 with TRBJ1-2; possibly TRBD1 for D (6 bases). V was shortened by 5 bases and J by 5 bases, with 18 bases between the two germline ends. Germline V CDR1 and CDR2: MDHEN, SYDVKM. The CDR3 has 15 residues. The CDR3 DNA reads TGTGCCAGCAGTGACCTAGGGGGGGAGAGGTATGGCTACACCTTC. Protein: CASSDLGGERYGYTF.

The chain carries TRBV7-2 and TRBJ1-5; no reliable D call. The CDR3 has 13 residues. V gave up 4 bases and J gave up 4 bases, with 8 bases separating them. Germline CDR1 is SGHTA and CDR2 is FQGNSA. The CDR3 DNA sequence: TGTGCCAGCAGCTCCGGGGTAAATCAGCCCCAGCATTTT. Protein sequence: CASSSGVNQPQHF.